This T cell receptor (beta chain) was captured in a study of graft-versus-host responses after intestinal transplantation. The repertoire was sequenced with immunoSEQ multiplex PCR; TCRdb's copy has only in-frame clones and lacks some. Of tens of thousands of clones in the sample, around 90% are singletons; the top ten hold roughly 5.5%. The study's findings and limits: Researchers found GvH clones in recipient marrow, and some showed up first in ileum or blood. Peak levels of circulating GvH clones tracked with early post-transplant HvG declines.

Details on this clone: What it binds is unknown.

Trimming took off 2 bases at V and 3 bases at J, with 10 bases between the two ends. The CDR3 contains 14 residues. In germline, CDR1 is GTSNPN, CDR2 SVGIG (reference sequence). Sample: unstimulated CD8+ T cells sorted from spleen or lymph node cells, taken before intestinal transplant. The chain couples TRBV30 to TRBJ1-4; a possible D gene is TRBD1 (6 bases). The receptor was derived from a human donor who received an intestinal transplant. For the CDR3, the DNA is TGTGCCTGGAGTTCGGGGGGCTCTAATGAAAAACTGTTTTTT. Protein: CAWSSGGSNEKLFF.